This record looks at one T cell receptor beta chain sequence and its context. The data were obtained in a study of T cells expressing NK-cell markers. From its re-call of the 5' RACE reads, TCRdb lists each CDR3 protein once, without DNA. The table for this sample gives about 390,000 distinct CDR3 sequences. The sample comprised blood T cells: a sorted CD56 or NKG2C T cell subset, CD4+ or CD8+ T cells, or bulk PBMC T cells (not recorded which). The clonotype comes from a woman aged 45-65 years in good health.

The CDR3 is CAISATADTEAFF. The chain has TRBV10-3 and TRBJ1-1. CDR3 length equals 13 residues. CDR1 is ENHRY and CDR2 is SYGVKD in the germline V gene.